Listed below are T cell receptor beta chains from one sample, sequenced in a study of blood T cell repertoires in COVID-19. TCRdb keeps only in-frame clones here, not all; method: immunoSEQ multiplex PCR. The sample lists about 230,000 clones; less than 85% were seen once. The sample consisted of peripheral blood. These receptors all stem from a woman in her 70s with active or convalescent COVID-19. CDR3s include the opening cysteine and the closing phenylalanine or tryptophan. D genes are given only for firm matches. Clone size, where shown, is once, few, many, or a class for clones that have expanded.

D gene: NA
V gene: TRBV18
clone size: once
J gene: TRBJ2-5
CDR3 DNA: TGTGCCAGCTCACCCCCAGGGGAAGAGACCCAGTACTTC
CDR3 protein: CASSPPGEETQYF

D gene: TRBD1
V gene: TRBV19
clone size: NA
J gene: TRBJ1-1
CDR3 DNA: TGTGCCAGTAGTATGACAGGGGGAAACACTGAAGCTTTCTTT
CDR3 protein: CASSMTGGNTEAFF

D gene: NA
V gene: TRBV2
clone size: NA
J gene: TRBJ1-2
CDR3 DNA: TGTGCCGTAGACAGGCCCCTTGGGACCTTC
CDR3 protein: CAVDRPLGTF

D gene: NA
V gene: TRBV5-1
clone size: once
J gene: TRBJ2-3
CDR3 DNA: TGCGCCAGCAGCTCGGACAGCCTTAGCACAGATACGCAGTATTTT
CDR3 protein: CASSSDSLSTDTQYF

D gene: NA
V gene: TRBV5-6
clone size: few
J gene: TRBJ1-5
CDR3 DNA: TGTGCCAGCAGCTTGGCCGGGGGGGCGGGCAATCAGCCCCAGCATTTT
CDR3 protein: CASSLAGGAGNQPQHF

D gene: TRBD1
V gene: TRBV4-2
clone size: NA
J gene: TRBJ1-6
CDR3 DNA: TGTGCCAGCAGCCGCAGACAGGGGGGCGACTCTAATTCACCCCTCCACTTT
CDR3 protein: CASSRRQGGDSNSPLHF

D gene: TRBD1
V gene: TRBV2
clone size: NA
J gene: TRBJ1-2
CDR3 DNA: TGTGCCAGCAGTGGACAGGGGGCGAGCTATGGCTACACCTTC
CDR3 protein: CASSGQGASYGYTF

D gene: NA
V gene: TRBV24-1
clone size: NA
J gene: TRBJ2-5
CDR3 DNA: TGTGCCACCAGTGATGGGAAAGGGGGTATCCCGAACCAAGAGACCCAGTACTTC
CDR3 protein: CATSDGKGGIPNQETQYF

D gene: TRBD1
V gene: TRBV14
clone size: NA
J gene: TRBJ1-1
CDR3 DNA: TGTGCCAGCAGCCCTCGGACAGGGGGTGAAGCTTTCTTT
CDR3 protein: CASSPRTGGEAFF

D gene: NA
V gene: TRBV7-2
clone size: NA
J gene: TRBJ1-1
CDR3 DNA: TGTGCCAGCAGCTTAGTTCAGGGCCTGCAGGCTGAAGCTTTCTTT
CDR3 protein: CASSLVQGLQAEAFF

D gene: TRBD2
V gene: TRBV7-9
clone size: NA
J gene: TRBJ2-1
CDR3 DNA: TGTGCCAGCAGCTCCTTCCGGATTGTGGGACTAGCGGGAGTTCGGCAGTTCTTC
CDR3 protein: CASSSFRIVGLAGVRQFF

D gene: NA
V gene: TRBV10-3
clone size: once
J gene: TRBJ1-4
CDR3 DNA: TGTGCCATCAGTGACCAAGGGAGGAGGGGTGAAAAACTGTTTTTT
CDR3 protein: CAISDQGRRGEKLFF

D gene: NA
V gene: TRBV29-1
clone size: NA
J gene: TRBJ1-2
CDR3 DNA: TGCAGCGTTTTGCAGGACACGTACACCTTC
CDR3 protein: CSVLQDTYTF

D gene: TRBD1
V gene: TRBV19
clone size: NA
J gene: TRBJ1-4
CDR3 DNA: TGTGCCAGTAGTACATTACAGGGGGCGGTCGGTGAAAAACTGTTTTTT
CDR3 protein: CASSTLQGAVGEKLFF

D gene: TRBD2
V gene: TRBV10-3
clone size: few
J gene: TRBJ2-1
CDR3 DNA: TGTGCCATCAGTACTAGCGGGGAGGGGGATGAGCAGTTCTTC
CDR3 protein: CAISTSGEGDEQFF

D gene: TRBD2
V gene: TRBV2
clone size: NA
J gene: TRBJ2-4
CDR3 DNA: TGTGCCAGCAGTGCGGCTAGCGGGGGGCTAGCCAAAAACATTCAGTACTTC
CDR3 protein: CASSAASGGLAKNIQYF

D gene: TRBD2
V gene: TRBV5-1
clone size: NA
J gene: TRBJ2-7
CDR3 DNA: TGCGCCAGCAGGCGGGCGGGAGGGCCAGACGAGCAGTACTTC
CDR3 protein: CASRRAGGPDEQYF

D gene: NA
V gene: TRBV23-1
clone size: NA
J gene: TRBJ2-3
CDR3 DNA: TGCGCCAGCAGCAGGTCAGGGGCCCGACTACCTAGCACAGATACGCAGTATTTT
CDR3 protein: CASSRSGARLPSTDTQYF

D gene: TRBD1
V gene: TRBV28
clone size: NA
J gene: TRBJ2-7
CDR3 DNA: TGTGCCAGCAGTGCCGGGACAGGGTTGTACGAGCAGTACTTC
CDR3 protein: CASSAGTGLYEQYF

D gene: TRBD1
V gene: TRBV7-2
clone size: few
J gene: TRBJ1-5
CDR3 DNA: TGTGCCAGCAGCTCCCGGACAGGGGATCAGCCCCAGCATTTT
CDR3 protein: CASSSRTGDQPQHF

D gene: TRBD1
V gene: TRBV19
clone size: NA
J gene: TRBJ2-1
CDR3 DNA: TGTGCCAGTGATGCCTGGGGACAGGGGAACAATGAGCAGTTCTTC
CDR3 protein: CASDAWGQGNNEQFF

D gene: TRBD2
V gene: TRBV9
clone size: NA
J gene: TRBJ2-1
CDR3 DNA: TGTGCCAGCAGCACCCGGGGGAGGGACTACAATGAGCAGTTCTTC
CDR3 protein: CASSTRGRDYNEQFF

D gene: TRBD1
V gene: TRBV2
clone size: few
J gene: TRBJ1-5
CDR3 DNA: TGTGCCAGCAGGGGACAGGGGGGAGGGCGGAGCAATCAGCCCCAGCATTTT
CDR3 protein: CASRGQGGGRSNQPQHF

D gene: TRBD2
V gene: TRBV5-4
clone size: NA
J gene: TRBJ2-2
CDR3 DNA: TGTGCCAGCAGCTTCTCCGGGAGGGTAACCGGGGAGCTGTTTTTT
CDR3 protein: CASSFSGRVTGELFF

D gene: NA
V gene: TRBV28
clone size: NA
J gene: TRBJ2-7
CDR3 DNA: TGTGCCAGCACTCGAAGACTAGTCCGATTCGAGCAGTACTTC
CDR3 protein: CASTRRLVRFEQYF

D gene: NA
V gene: TRBV6-6
clone size: NA
J gene: TRBJ2-3
CDR3 DNA: TGTGCCAGCAGTTACTCGGCGGGTACGCAGTATTTT
CDR3 protein: CASSYSAGTQYF

D gene: NA
V gene: TRBV5-1
clone size: NA
J gene: TRBJ2-3
CDR3 DNA: TGCGCCAGCAGCAACTTCGGGGAGGTGGGTACGCAGTATTTT
CDR3 protein: CASSNFGEVGTQYF

D gene: NA
V gene: TRBV27
clone size: NA
J gene: TRBJ1-2
CDR3 DNA: TGTGCCAGCAGTCGAAGGCAGGGAAATGATGGCTACACCTTC
CDR3 protein: CASSRRQGNDGYTF

D gene: TRBD2
V gene: TRBV5-5
clone size: NA
J gene: TRBJ2-1
CDR3 DNA: TGTGCCAGCAGTCGGGAGGTATGGGATTTACCGACTTCCTACAATGAGCAGTTCTTC
CDR3 protein: CASSREVWDLPTSYNEQFF

D gene: NA
V gene: TRBV9
clone size: NA
J gene: TRBJ1-3
CDR3 DNA: TGTGCCAGCAGCGTAGCCCGCAGCTCTGGAAACACCATATATTTT
CDR3 protein: CASSVARSSGNTIYF

D gene: NA
V gene: TRBV5-4
clone size: NA
J gene: TRBJ2-5
CDR3 DNA: TGTGCCAGCAGCTCCTACCAAGAGACCCAGTACTTC
CDR3 protein: CASSSYQETQYF

D gene: NA
V gene: TRBV6-5
clone size: NA
J gene: TRBJ1-1
CDR3 DNA: TGTGCCAGCATTGCAGGGATGAACACTGAAGCTTTCTTT
CDR3 protein: CASIAGMNTEAFF